This TCR beta chain was recovered during a study of CD8 T cells in Susac syndrome. General study results and limits: The CD4+ T cell repertoires that were profiled in Susac syndrome showed no clonal expansion.

Germline V gene sequence: CDR1 LNHNV, CDR2 YYDKDF (reference sequence). Trimming pared 1 base from V and 0 bases from J, leaving 4 bases between. The CDR3 runs 15 residues. Definite or probable Susac syndrome was diagnosed using recently defined diagnostic criteria. Worth noting for this clonotype: As yet, its antigen is unknown.

Reverse transcription of roughly 0.5 to 1 ug RNA was carried out with random hexamers. TCR beta CDR3 was amplified by immunoSEQ covering 54 Vbeta and 13 Jbeta. Using its own MiXCR run on the immunoSEQ multiplex PCR reads, TCRdb lists one record per CDR3 protein. The repertoire has around 110,000 distinct CDR3 sequences, 96% of them found once; the top ten carry less than 0.15%. Sequencing was done on a sample of CD4+ T cells from PBMCs. The gene calls are TRBV15 and TRBJ2-6; D ambiguous. This clonotype was sampled from a human donor with Susac syndrome. The DNA for the CDR3 is TGTGCCACCAGCAGAGGCAGCTCTGGGGCCAACGTCCTGACTTTC. Translating it yields CATSRGSSGANVLTF.